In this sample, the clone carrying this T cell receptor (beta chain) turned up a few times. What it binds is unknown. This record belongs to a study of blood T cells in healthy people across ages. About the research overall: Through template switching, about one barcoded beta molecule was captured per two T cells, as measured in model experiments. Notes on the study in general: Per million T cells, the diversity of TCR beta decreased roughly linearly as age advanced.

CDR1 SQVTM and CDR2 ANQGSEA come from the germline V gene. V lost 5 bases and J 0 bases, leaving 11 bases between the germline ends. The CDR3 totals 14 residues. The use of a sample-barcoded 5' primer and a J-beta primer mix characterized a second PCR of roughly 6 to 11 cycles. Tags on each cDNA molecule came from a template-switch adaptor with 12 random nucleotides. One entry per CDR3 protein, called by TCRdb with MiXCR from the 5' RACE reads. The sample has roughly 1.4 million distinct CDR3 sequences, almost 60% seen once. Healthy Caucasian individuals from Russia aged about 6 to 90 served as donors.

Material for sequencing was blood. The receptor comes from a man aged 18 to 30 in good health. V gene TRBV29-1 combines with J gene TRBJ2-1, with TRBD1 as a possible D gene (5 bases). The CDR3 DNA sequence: TGCAGCGTTCAGGCAGGGCCCTCCTACAATGAGCAGTTCTTC. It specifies CSVQAGPSYNEQFF.